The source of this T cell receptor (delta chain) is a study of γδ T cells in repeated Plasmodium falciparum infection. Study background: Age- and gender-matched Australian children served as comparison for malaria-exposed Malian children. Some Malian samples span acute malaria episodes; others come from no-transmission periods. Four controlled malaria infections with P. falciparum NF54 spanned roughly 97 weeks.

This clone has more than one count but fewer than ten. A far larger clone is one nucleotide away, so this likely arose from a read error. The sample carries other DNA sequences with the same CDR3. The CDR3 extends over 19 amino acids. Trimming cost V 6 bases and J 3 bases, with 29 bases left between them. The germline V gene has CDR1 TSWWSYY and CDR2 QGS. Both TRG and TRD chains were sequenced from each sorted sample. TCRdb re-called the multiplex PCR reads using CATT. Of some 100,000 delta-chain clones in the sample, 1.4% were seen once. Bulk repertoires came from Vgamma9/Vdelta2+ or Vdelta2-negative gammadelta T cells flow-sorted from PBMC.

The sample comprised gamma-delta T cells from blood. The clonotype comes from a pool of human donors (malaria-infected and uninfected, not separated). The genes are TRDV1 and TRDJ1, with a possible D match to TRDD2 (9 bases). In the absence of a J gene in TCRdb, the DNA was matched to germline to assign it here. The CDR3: CALGSPLPTGGLWPDKLIF. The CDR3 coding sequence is TGTGCTCTTGGATCTCCCCTTCCTACTGGGGGGTTGTGGCCCGATAAACTCATCTTT.